This is a list of T cell receptor beta chains from one sample in a study of neurological immune-mediated disorders. TCRdb processed the 5' RACE reads anew with MiXCR; each CDR3 protein has one entry. The sample lists approximately 70,000 distinct CDR3 sequences, roughly 3.9% occurring once. Sequencing was carried out using PBMCs. These receptors came from a man under 40 with multiple sclerosis. The CDR3 runs from the conserved cysteine through the conserved F or W. D genes are given only for firm matches. Size is omitted from some rows. Given values are once, few, many or a class for expanded clones.

J	D	V	size	CDR3	DNA
TRBJ2-6	NA	TRBV9	many	CASSASSGANVLTF	TGTGCCAGCAGCGCTAGCTCTGGGGCCAACGTCCTGACTTTC
TRBJ2-5	NA	TRBV11-2	many	CASSLEGGHETQYF	TGTGCCAGCAGCTTAGAGGGGGGCCATGAGACCCAGTACTTC
TRBJ2-6	NA	TRBV18	many	CASSPIRSGANVLTF	TGTGCCAGCTCACCAATACGGTCTGGGGCCAACGTCCTGACTTTC
TRBJ2-1	NA	TRBV5-1	many	CASSLEGASPYEQFF	TGCGCCAGCAGCTTAGAAGGGGCGAGTCCTTATGAGCAGTTCTTC
TRBJ1-5	NA	TRBV20-1	NA	CSARAGNNQPQHF	TGCAGTGCTAGAGCAGGGAACAATCAGCCCCAGCATTTT
TRBJ1-1	NA	TRBV25-1	once	CASSAPSRPTTEAFF	TGTGCCAGCAGTGCCCCTAGCAGGCCTACCACTGAAGCTTTCTTT
TRBJ1-2	TRBD1	TRBV10-3	many	CATRSGTGLKYGYTF	TGTGCCACCAGATCCGGGACAGGGTTAAAGTATGGCTACACCTTC
TRBJ2-7	TRBD1	TRBV24-1	many	CATSDPDRGGSYEQYF	TGTGCCACCAGTGACCCAGACAGGGGGGGCTCCTACGAGCAGTACTTC
TRBJ1-2	NA	TRBV3-1	NA	CASSHGGGTPNYGYTF	TGTGCCAGCAGCCATGGGGGGGGGACACCTAACTATGGCTACACCTTC
TRBJ2-3	NA	TRBV5-1	many	CASSLGHRRESDTQYF	TGCGCCAGCAGCCTGGGACACCGGAGAGAATCAGATACGCAGTATTTT
TRBJ2-1	NA	TRBV19	few	CASSMGSYNEQFF	TGTGCCAGTAGTATGGGTTCCTACAATGAGCAGTTCTTC
TRBJ1-1	TRBD1	TRBV20-1	many	CSARDSGTGRAEAFF	TGCAGTGCTAGAGATTCGGGGACAGGGAGGGCTGAAGCTTTCTTT
TRBJ2-7	TRBD1	TRBV7-2	many	CASSQTGQKNYEQYF	TGTGCCAGCAGCCAAACGGGACAGAAAAACTACGAGCAGTACTTC
TRBJ1-2	NA	TRBV7-9	many	CASSLTGSNYGYTF	TGTGCCAGCAGCTTAACTGGATCTAACTATGGCTACACCTTC
TRBJ2-7	TRBD1	TRBV20-1	many	CSARGSDRGGYEQYF	TGCAGTGCTAGAGGGTCCGACAGGGGCGGCTACGAGCAGTACTTC
TRBJ1-6	TRBD1	TRBV3-1	many	CASSQGRTGGPTYNSPLHF	TGTGCCAGCAGCCAAGGGAGGACAGGGGGCCCAACCTATAATTCACCCCTCCACTTT
TRBJ2-1	TRBD1	TRBV4-3	many	CASSPRDRASYNEQFF	TGCGCCAGCAGCCCCCGGGACAGAGCATCCTACAATGAGCAGTTCTTC
TRBJ2-5	NA	TRBV2	many	CASSEAAETQYF	TGTGCCAGCAGTGAAGCGGCAGAGACCCAGTACTTC
TRBJ2-7	TRBD1	TRBV15	many	CATSRGTGTYEQYF	TGTGCCACCAGCAGAGGGACAGGTACCTACGAGCAGTACTTC
TRBJ1-2	NA	TRBV9	many	CASSLGINYGYTF	TGTGCCAGCAGCCTTGGGATTAACTATGGCTACACCTTC
TRBJ2-1	TRBD2	TRBV20-1	many	CSAHSSGGAYEQFF	TGCAGTGCTCACTCTAGCGGGGGGGCCTATGAGCAGTTCTTC
TRBJ2-7	NA	TRBV20-1	many	CSGGAISYEQYF	TGCAGTGGAGGGGCCATTTCCTACGAGCAGTACTTC
TRBJ2-2	TRBD2	TRBV7-8	many	CASSSPGTSGGGELFF	TGTGCCAGCAGCTCCCCCGGGACTAGCGGGGGCGGGGAGCTGTTTTTT
TRBJ2-2	NA	TRBV2	many	CASSDQAGENTGELFF	TGTGCCAGCAGTGATCAGGCAGGCGAAAACACCGGGGAGCTGTTTTTT
TRBJ1-5	NA	TRBV20-1	few	CSARLRGNEGPNQPQNF	TGCAGTGCTAGACTACGGGGGAATGAGGGTCCCAATCAGCCCCAGAATTTT
TRBJ1-1	TRBD1	TRBV9	many	CASSDRPGQGHTEAFF	TGTGCCAGCAGCGACCGACCGGGACAGGGTCATACTGAAGCTTTCTTT
TRBJ2-7	TRBD2	TRBV5-1	many	CASSFAGGDYEQYF	TGCGCCAGCAGCTTTGCGGGGGGGGACTACGAGCAGTACTTC
TRBJ2-3	NA	TRBV20-1	many	CSARVPGKKGTDTQYF	TGCAGTGCTAGAGTTCCGGGGAAGAAAGGCACAGATACGCAGTATTTT
TRBJ2-7	NA	TRBV20-1	many	CSAAEAGSKSYEQYF	TGCAGTGCCGCCGAAGCAGGGTCGAAATCCTACGAGCAGTACTTC
TRBJ1-5	NA	TRBV25-1	NA	CASSEGGKDNQPQHF	TGTGCCAGCAGTGAAGGAGGTAAGGACAATCAGCCCCAGCATTTT
TRBJ2-5	NA	TRBV20-1	many	CSARGSQETQYF	TGCAGTGCTAGAGGTAGCCAAGAGACCCAGTACTTC
TRBJ2-1	TRBD2	TRBV4-1	many	CASSLGLAGPRVNEQFF	TGCGCCAGCAGCCTGGGACTAGCGGGGCCACGAGTCAATGAGCAGTTCTTC
TRBJ2-7	TRBD1	TRBV6-2/TRBV6-3	NA	CASSYTGGKEQYF	TGTGCCAGCAGTTATACAGGGGGGAAAGAGCAGTACTTC
TRBJ1-5	NA	TRBV5-8	many	CASRPRTGNQPQHF	TGTGCCAGCAGACCTAGGACAGGCAATCAGCCCCAGCATTTT
TRBJ2-2	TRBD2	TRBV10-3	many	CAIRTSGGAPGELFF	TGTGCCATCAGGACTAGCGGGGGCGCCCCTGGGGAGCTGTTTTTT
TRBJ2-5	TRBD2	TRBV11-2	many	CASSLVAGWGETQYF	TGTGCCAGCAGCTTAGTAGCGGGGTGGGGAGAGACCCAGTACTTC